Below are 13 T cell receptor beta chains sequenced from a single sample in a study of cytomegalovirus exposure and HLA in healthy donors (dated by TCRdb to 2016 to 2017). The library was prepared using the immunoSEQ multiplex PCR assay. What TCRdb holds here is the immuneACCESS table cut down to in-frame rearrangements. Part of the clones is not present; checked against another copy, under half of the missing clones reflect an unresolved V gene, and the others are unexplained. In all, the sample holds some 70,000 clones, and over 80% of those were seen once. 3% of the sample rests with the top ten. What was sequenced was PBMCs. Receptors originate from a young man in good health and CMV-seronegative.

The chain recombines TRBV19 with TRBJ2-5; D is ambiguous. The CDR3 loop spans 13 amino acids. CDR1 is LNHDA, CDR2 SQIVND, per germline (reference sequence). The V end lost 3 bases, the J end lost 4 bases, and 9 bases lay between the germline ends. CDR3 in amino acids: CASSIIRGETQYF. The CDR3 coding sequence is TGTGCCAGTAGTATCATCCGAGGAGAGACCCAGTACTTC.

The chain joins TRBV30 to TRBJ2-5; D is uncertain. The CDR3 spans 15 residues. V was trimmed by 2 bases and J by 5 bases, leaving 18 bases between them. Per germline, CDR1 GTSNPN and CDR2 SVGIG (reference sequence). CDR3 amino acids: CAWSFESGSRETQYF. The CDR3 DNA reads as TGTGCCTGGAGTTTCGAGTCAGGCAGTCGGGAGACCCAGTACTTC. The whole variable domain, remainder taken from reference TRBV30 and TRBJ2-5, is SQTIHQWPATLVQPVGSPLSLECTVEGTSNPNLYWYRQAAGRGLQLLFYSVGIGQISSEVPQNLSASRPQDRQFILSSKKLLLSDSGFYLCAWSFESGSRETQYFGPGTRLLVL.

The gene calls are TRBV12-5 and TRBJ1-5; unclear D gene. The CDR3 loop spans 13 amino acids. V was clipped by 7 bases and J by 5 bases, with 12 bases between them. Germline lookup yields CDR1 LGHNT and CDR2 FRNRAP. For the CDR3, the DNA is TGTGCTAGTGCGGGGTCGGGCGATCAGCCCCAGCATTTT. This translates into CASAGSGDQPQHF.

This chain connects TRBV29-1 to TRBJ2-3, with D tentatively TRBD2 (7 bases). CDR1 is SQVTM and CDR2 is ANQGSEA in the germline V gene. The CDR3 spans 14 residues. Deletions cut 3 bases from V and 5 bases from J, with 15 bases between. CDR3 loop: CSVEGGSGGDTQYF. The CDR3, as DNA: TGCAGCGTTGAGGGGGGCTCGGGGGGAGATACGCAGTATTTT.

The chain links TRBV7-8 to TRBJ1-4; 9 nucleotides match TRBD1. The CDR3 contains 16 residues. V shed 1 base, J shed 10 bases, and the junction held 10 bases outside the gene matches. Germline assignment: CDR1 SGHVS and CDR2 FQNEAQ. CDR3: CASSLESTGGLGKLFF. In nucleotides, the CDR3 is TGTGCCAGCAGCTTAGAGTCTACAGGGGGCCTCGGAAAACTGTTTTTT.

The chain uses TRBV4-3 and TRBJ1-6; possibly TRBD1 for D (5 bases). Looked up from germline, CDR1 is LGHNA and CDR2 is YSLEER. V dropped 1 base and J dropped 7 bases, with 14 bases sitting between them. The CDR3 is made up of 16 amino acids. This CDR3 reads CASSQGWSPGNSPLHF. The CDR3, as DNA: TGCGCCAGCAGCCAAGGGTGGTCCCCAGGGAATTCACCCCTCCACTTT.

The chain employs TRBV6-1 and TRBJ1-1; 9 nucleotides agree with TRBD1. Germline trimming cut 10 bases from V and 3 bases from J; bases unmatched to any gene: 9. Germline loops: CDR1 MNHNS, CDR2 SASEGT. CDR3 length: 14 residues. In DNA, the CDR3 is TGTGCCATCATAGCCGGGACAGGGTACACTGAAGCTTTCTTT. Amino acids: CAIIAGTGYTEAFF.

V is TRBV5-4 and J is TRBJ1-6; D is possibly TRBD1 (5 bases). V was trimmed by 2 bases and J by 8 bases, leaving 11 bases between them. CDR3 length: 14 residues. CDR1 is SGHNT, CDR2 YYREEE, per germline (reference sequence). This chain's CDR3 is CASSFQGGDSPLHF. In nucleotides, the CDR3 is TGTGCCAGCAGCTTTCAGGGTGGGGATTCACCCCTCCACTTT.

This clone has only one observation. The chain uses TRBV19 and TRBJ1-6, with 7 positions matching TRBD1. The trim removed 7 bases at V and 2 bases at J, leaving 5 bases unmatched. Germline V gene sequence: CDR1 LNHDA, CDR2 SQIVND (reference sequence). The CDR3 has 15 residues. CDR3 nucleotide sequence: TGTGCCAGTAATACAGGGGTTCCCTATAATTCACCCCTCCACTTT. It encodes CASNTGVPYNSPLHF.

The CDR3, as DNA: TGTGCCAGCAGTTTATATGCGGGGCTAGAGACCCAGTACTTC. This sequence encodes CASSLYAGLETQYF. The chain joins TRBV28 to TRBJ2-5; D is perhaps TRBD2 (6 bases). Trimming left V 1 base short and J 4 bases short, with 10 bases between. This CDR3 comprises 14 residues. Germline V gene sequence: CDR1 MDHEN, CDR2 SYDVKM.

The V call is TRBV10-3, the J call TRBJ1-2; 7 nucleotides line up with TRBD1. The germline V gene has CDR1 ENHRY and CDR2 SYGVKD. V dropped 3 bases and J dropped 2; count of bases not matched to a gene: 6. The CDR3 totals 15 residues. In nucleotides, the CDR3 is TGTGCCATCAGTGAAAGGTGGGACAGCAACTATGGCTACACCTTC. It is translated as CAISERWDSNYGYTF.

This clone was found once. This chain uses TRBV6-5 with TRBJ2-6; D is undetermined. CDR1 and CDR2 from the germline V gene are MNHEY and SVGAGI. The CDR3 has 15 residues. V was clipped by 4 bases and J by 0 bases, with 7 bases between them. CDR3 sequence reads: CASSFSFSGANVLTF. CDR3 DNA sequence: TGTGCCAGCAGTTTTTCATTCTCTGGGGCCAACGTCCTGACTTTC.

This chain joins TRBV7-6 and TRBJ1-6; the D gene is possibly TRBD1 (6 bases). With 5 bases removed from V and 5 bases from J, the gap between germline ends came to 16 bases. Germline-derived CDR1 and CDR2 are SGHVS and FNYEAQ. This CDR3 contains 16 residues. CDR3 sequence: CASSLEHGTNNSPLHF. DNA for the CDR3: TGTGCCAGCAGCCTTGAACACGGGACAAATAATTCACCCCTCCACTTT.